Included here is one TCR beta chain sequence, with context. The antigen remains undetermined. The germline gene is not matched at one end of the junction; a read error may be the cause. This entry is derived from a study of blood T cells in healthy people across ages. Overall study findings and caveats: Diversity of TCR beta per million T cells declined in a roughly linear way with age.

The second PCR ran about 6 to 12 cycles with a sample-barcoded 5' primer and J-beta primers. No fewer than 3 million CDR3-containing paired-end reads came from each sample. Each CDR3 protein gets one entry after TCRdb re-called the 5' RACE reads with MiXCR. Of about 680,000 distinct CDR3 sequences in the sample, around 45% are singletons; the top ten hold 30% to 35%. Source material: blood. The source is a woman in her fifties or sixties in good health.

CDR3 region: CSVEGRQFGGTQYF. CDR3 coding DNA: TGCAGCGTGGAAGGGAGACAATTTGGAGGTACGCAGTATTTT. The gene calls are TRBV29-1 and TRBJ2-3; D is perhaps TRBD2 (5 bases). The germline gives CDR1 SQVTM, CDR2 ANQGSEA. There are 14 residues in the CDR3.